This T cell receptor beta chain was sequenced for a study of T-cell memory formation after mild COVID-19. Study-wide findings and caveats: Researchers could not confirm that second-wave clones peaking on day 37 targeted SARS-CoV-2. Memory sampled before infection contained some responding clones, suggesting cross-reactive memory joined.

Constant-segment primers served in 5'RACE that generated TCR alpha and TCR beta cDNA libraries bearing sample barcodes and UMIs. TCRdb re-analysed the 5' RACE reads in MiXCR, keeping a single row per CDR3 protein. This sample carries approximately 500,000 distinct CDR3 sequences, approximately 25% of them seen once, and the ten largest clones take 12%. V was shortened by 1 base and J by 4 bases, with 5 bases between the two germline ends. The germline CDR1 and CDR2 sequences are SGHRS and YFSETQ. CDR3 length: 12 residues. This clonotype was counted only a few times. The antigen is undetermined. The sequence was obtained from an adult woman who had mild COVID-19 (a few samples of this study predate the infection). Cell type and time point are not known. The rearrangement joins TRBV5-1 to TRBJ1-2; D gene ambiguous. The sample comprised PBMCs or a T cell subset sorted from them (not recorded which). CDR3 amino acids: CASSLMGYGYTF. Here the CDR3 DNA reads TGCGCCAGCAGCTTGATGGGCTATGGCTACACCTTC. Looking up the rest from reference TRBV5-1 and TRBJ1-2 gives the full variable domain: KAGVTQTPRYLIKTRGQQVTLSCSPISGHRSVSWYQQTPGQGLQFLFEYFSETQRNKGNFPGRFSGRQFSNSRSEMNVSTLELGDSALYLCASSLMGYGYTFGSGTRLTVV.